Shown below are 16 T cell receptor beta chains from a single sample sequenced in a study of blood T cell repertoires in COVID-19. Some clones are missing from TCRdb's copy, which holds only in-frame ones; the method was immunoSEQ multiplex PCR. The sample contains over 350,000 clones, approximately 90% of which appear only once. The specimen sequenced was peripheral blood. The receptors originated from a woman aged 25-40 years with acute or convalescent COVID-19.

This chain uses TRBV7-6 with TRBJ2-7, with 9 nucleotides matching TRBD1. V was pared by 3 bases and J by 6 bases, with 9 bases of the junction left unmatched. The CDR3 runs 15 residues. Looked up from germline, CDR1 is SGHVS and CDR2 is FNYEAQ. CDR3: CASSFHRDRESEQYF. The CDR3 DNA follows: TGTGCCAGCAGCTTCCACCGGGACAGGGAAAGCGAGCAGTACTTC.

The V and J genes are TRBV6-4 and TRBJ1-2; the match to TRBD1 covers 9 bases. With 5 bases clipped from V and 8 bases from J, the junction kept 12 bases outside the gene matches. The V gene's germline CDR1 is MRHNA and CDR2 SNTAGT. CDR3 length: 15 amino acids. This CDR3 is CASSSEQGATRGYTF. As DNA, the CDR3 is TGTGCCAGCAGTAGCGAACAGGGGGCAACACGGGGCTACACCTTC.

This chain joins TRBV6-6 and TRBJ2-7; 11 nucleotides agree with TRBD2. Losses at the gene ends were 6 bases for V and 0 bases for J; bases not matched to a gene: 4. This CDR3 comprises 15 residues. From germline, CDR1 is MNHNY and CDR2 SVGAGI (reference sequence). The DNA for the CDR3 is TGTGCCAGCAGATTCGGGACTAGCGGCTCCTACGAGCAGTACTTC. The encoded protein is CASRFGTSGSYEQYF.

V usage is TRBV18 and J usage is TRBJ2-5; D unclear. CDR3 length: 13 amino acids. Per germline, CDR1 KGHSH and CDR2 LQKENI. Trimming pared 0 bases from V and 5 bases from J, leaving 7 bases between. The CDR3 DNA sequence: TGTGCCAGCTCACCACCGACTCGGGAGACCCAGTACTTC. Amino acid sequence: CASSPPTRETQYF.

The genes are TRBV5-1 and TRBJ2-3, with 14 bases matching TRBD2. The ends lost 4 bases at V and 4 bases at J; junction bases unmatched: 5. The CDR3 length is 16 residues. Germline V lookup: CDR1 SGHRS, CDR2 YFSETQ. The CDR3 region is CASSVGTSGGPDTQYF. The CDR3 DNA follows: TGCGCCAGCAGCGTTGGGACTAGCGGGGGACCAGATACGCAGTATTTT.

In its sample, this clone was seen a few times. The chain is built from TRBV29-1 and TRBJ1-1; D may be TRBD1 (5 bases). The CDR3 has 12 residues. V lost 2 bases and J 5 bases, leaving 9 bases between the germline ends. Per the germline V gene, CDR1 is SQVTM and CDR2 is ANQGSEA. CDR3 sequence (DNA): TGCAGCGTTGAACGGGGGAATACTGAAGCTTTCTTT. This sequence encodes CSVERGNTEAFF.

The V and J genes are TRBV7-9 and TRBJ2-7; 7 nucleotides agree with TRBD1. Germline CDR1 reads SEHNR; CDR2 reads FQNEAQ (reference sequence). This CDR3 comprises 15 residues. V shed 4 bases and J 0 bases; nucleotides not matched to a gene: 6. The CDR3 coding sequence is TGTGCCAGCAGCTGGGGGACAGCTATCTCCTACGAGCAGTACTTC. Amino acids: CASSWGTAISYEQYF. Full variable domain (outside the CDR3, taken from reference TRBV7-9 and TRBJ2-7): DTGVSQNPRHKITKRGQNVTFRCDPISEHNRLYWYRQTLGQGPEFLTYFQNEAQLEKSRLLSDRFSAERPKGSFSTLEIQRTEQGDSAMYLCASSWGTAISYEQYFGPGTRLTVT.

The chain is built from TRBV28 and TRBJ2-7; D might be TRBD1 (5 bases). The CDR3 extends over 14 amino acids. The germline CDR1 and CDR2 sequences are MDHEN and SYDVKM. V was cut by 3 bases and J by 5 bases, with 14 bases left in between. The DNA of the CDR3 is TGTGCCAGCAGTTTCCCTACAGGCTACGACGAGCAGTACTTC. This encodes CASSFPTGYDEQYF. Variable domain in full (rest from reference TRBV28 and TRBJ2-7): DVKVTQSSRYLVKRTGEKVFLECVQDMDHENMFWYRQDPGLGLRLIYFSYDVKMKEKGDIPEGYSVSREKKERFSLILESASTNQTSMYLCASSFPTGYDEQYFGPGTRLTVT.

The genes are TRBV7-9 and TRBJ2-3; D unresolved. Trimming left V 3 bases short and J 0 bases short, with 7 bases between. The CDR3 is 14 amino acids. Per the germline V gene, CDR1 is SEHNR and CDR2 is FQNEAQ (reference sequence). The CDR3 sequence is CASSFSGSTDTQYF. In nucleotides, the CDR3 is TGTGCCAGCAGCTTTTCCGGGAGCACAGATACGCAGTATTTT.

V usage is TRBV4-2 and J usage is TRBJ2-7, with D tentatively TRBD1 (6 bases). The CDR3 spans 14 residues. From germline, CDR1 is LGHNA and CDR2 YNFKEQ. V gave up 0 bases and J gave up 2 bases, with 8 bases separating them. In nucleotides, the CDR3 is TGTGCCAGCAGCCAAGATGCAGGGGCCTACGAGCAGTACTTC. Residues: CASSQDAGAYEQYF.

This clone was seen more than once but under ten times. CDR3: CASSLQGAPNSPLHF. The CDR3 DNA follows: TGTGCCAGCAGCCTACAGGGGGCGCCCAATTCACCCCTCCACTTT. The chain carries TRBV2 and TRBJ1-6; 9 bases are a match to TRBD1. Germline values: CDR1 SNHLY, CDR2 FYNNEI. CDR3 length: 15 residues. V lost 6 bases, J lost 7 bases, and 7 bases stayed unmatched.

The chain uses TRBV7-6 and TRBJ2-5; 10 bases are shared with TRBD2. Per the germline V gene, CDR1 is SGHVS and CDR2 is FNYEAQ. The CDR3 runs to 17 residues. V was pared by 8 bases and J by 2 bases, with 14 bases of the junction left unmatched. The CDR3 DNA is TGTGCCAGCTCTGGGCTAGCGGGGGTAAGACTGCAAGAGACCCAGTACTTC. The encoded protein is CASSGLAGVRLQETQYF.

The chain recombines TRBV19 with TRBJ2-2, with 7 positions matching TRBD2. Germline V gene sequence: CDR1 LNHDA, CDR2 SQIVND (reference sequence). CDR3 size: 18 residues. J was trimmed by 6 bases and V by 4 bases; bases with no gene match: 17. In DNA form, the CDR3 reads TGTGCCAGTAGTAGTCTGGGGAGGGCGCAATCTGCGGCCGGGGAGCTGTTTTTT. Translated: CASSSLGRAQSAAGELFF.

The V gene is TRBV5-4, the J gene TRBJ2-1; D may be TRBD1 (6 bases). The V gene's germline CDR1 is SGHNT and CDR2 YYREEE (reference sequence). This CDR3 contains 18 residues. Between the trimmed V and J ends, which lost 1 base and 0 bases, there was a span of 17 bases. The CDR3 is CASSLKAGVRSSYNEQFF. In nucleotides, the CDR3 is TGTGCCAGCAGCTTGAAGGCAGGGGTCCGTAGCTCCTACAATGAGCAGTTCTTC.

The genes are TRBV5-1 and TRBJ2-7, with 11 bases identical to TRBD2. Germline CDR1 SGHRS, CDR2 YFSETQ. Trimming took 3 bases from V and 3 from J; bases not matched to a gene: 17. The CDR3 is 19 amino acids. The CDR3 nucleotides read TGCGCCAGCAGCTCCACTACACTAGCGGGGGCCCCAACAAGCTACGAGCAGTACTTC. Protein: CASSSTTLAGAPTSYEQYF.

V gene TRBV24-1 combines with J gene TRBJ1-2; possible D gene TRBD1, 6 bases. The CDR3 sequence is 17 residues long. The V end lost 2 bases, the J end lost 8 bases, and 23 bases lay between the germline ends. In germline, CDR1 is KGHDR, CDR2 SFDVKD. The CDR3 DNA reads as TGTGCCACCAGTGATTCAGGATCGGAACAGGGTGAAAAAGGCTACACCTTC. The encoded protein is CATSDSGSEQGEKGYTF.